Each of the 21 T cell receptor beta chains below was sequenced from the same sample in a study of spatial heterogeneity in lung cancer. Time point specified: sample taken at primary tumor resection. Extraction of whole RNA from tumor, nontumor lung or frozen PBMC preceded unsorted sequencing. TCRdb re-analysed the 5' RACE reads in MiXCR, keeping a single row per CDR3 protein. This table holds some 7,800 distinct CDR3 sequences, 8.6% found once. Sequences were derived from PBMCs, sampled at surgery. These TCRs come from a male donor with early-stage non-small cell lung cancer.

This clonotype showed up many times. Because the library targeted alpha chains, this beta chain is an off-target read whose size means little. This rearrangement joins TRBV12-3 or TRBV12-4 to TRBJ2-2, with TRBD1 matching over 9 bases. Unmatched junction bases numbered 5, after V lost 4 bases and J lost 5 bases. This CDR3 has 15 residues. The CDR3 nucleotides read TGTGCCAGCAGTTCCGACAGGGGGAAAACCGGGGAGCTGTTTTTT. Amino acid sequence: CASSSDRGKTGELFF.

At least ten counts were recorded for this clonotype. This beta chain was picked up by a library intended for alpha chains and is off target, so its count carries little meaning. The gene calls are TRBV7-3 and TRBJ2-1; TRBD2 agrees at 8 bases. This CDR3 has 16 residues. J lost 0 bases, V lost 4 bases, and 5 bases had no gene match. Germline V gene lookup returns CDR1 SGHTA and CDR2 FQGTGA. The CDR3 coding sequence is TGTGCCAGCAGCTCGGCGGGAGGCCACTCCTACAATGAGCAGTTCTTC. Encoded protein: CASSSAGGHSYNEQFF. Variable domain in full (rest from reference TRBV7-3 and TRBJ2-1): GAGVSQTPSNKVTEKGKYVELRCDPISGHTALYWYRQSLGQGPEFLIYFQGTGAADDSGLPNDRFFAVRPEGSVSTLKIQRTERGDSAVYLCASSSAGGHSYNEQFFGPGTRLTVL.

This clonotype was recorded many times. This beta chain lies outside the target of a library built for alpha chains; its clone size means little. The chain joins TRBV20-1 to TRBJ2-1; 8 bases are a match to TRBD2. This CDR3 spans 11 amino acids. From germline, CDR1 is DFQATT and CDR2 SNEGSKA (reference sequence). Trimming removed 3 bases from V and 14 bases from J; junction bases left unmatched: 6. For the CDR3, the DNA is TGCAGTGCTAGGGCGACTAGCGTCGAGTTCTTC. Translated: CSARATSVEFF.

The table lists this clonotype with many counts. This beta chain is off target for a library built for alpha chains, so its abundance means little. The J gene is TRBJ2-7, the V gene TRBV30; 8 positions agree with TRBD2. V was clipped by 6 bases and J by 7 bases; unmatched bases: 14. The CDR3 contains 14 residues. Germline CDR1 and CDR2: GTSNPN and SVGIG (reference sequence). The CDR3 DNA is TGTGCCTGCCGTGGAGCGGGAGCCCTACTAGAGCAGTACTTC. Encoded protein: CACRGAGALLEQYF.

The table lists this clonotype with many counts. Little can be read into the size of this beta chain, an off-target read in a library designed for alpha chains. This sequence joins TRBV5-5 and TRBJ2-5, with D perhaps matching TRBD2 (6 bases). The CDR3 runs 15 residues. V was pared by 4 bases and J by 2 bases, with 15 bases between. From germline, CDR1 is SGHKS and CDR2 YYEKEE (reference sequence). CDR3 protein: CASSPWGGRQETQYF. The CDR3 DNA follows: TGTGCCAGCAGCCCATGGGGAGGAAGACAAGAGACCCAGTACTTC.

This clonotype was seen ten or more times. The size of this beta chain means little, since it is a stray read in a library made for alpha chains. The chain is built from TRBV12-3 or TRBV12-4 and TRBJ2-1; 9 positions agree with TRBD2. The CDR3 extends over 15 amino acids. The V and J ends lost 5 bases and 6 bases, in that order; junction bases with no gene match: 8. The CDR3 nucleotides read TGTGCCAGCAGTCCCGGTAGCGGGGGTATCAATGAGCAGTTCTTC. It specifies CASSPGSGGINEQFF.

Many counts were recorded for this clonotype. This beta chain is an unintended read in a library built for alpha chains; its size means little. V usage is TRBV12-3 or TRBV12-4 and J usage is TRBJ2-2; 9 nucleotides match TRBD2. The CDR3 runs 15 residues. V lost 7 bases, J lost 1 base, and 4 bases stayed unmatched. The CDR3: CASTTSGLNTGELFF. The DNA for the CDR3 is TGTGCCAGCACGACTAGCGGATTGAACACCGGGGAGCTGTTTTTT.

This clonotype was counted ten times or more. This beta chain is a stray sequence in a library constructed for alpha chains; its clone size is not meaningful. The chain couples TRBV24-1 to TRBJ1-5; D ambiguous. Germline V gives CDR1 KGHDR, CDR2 SFDVKD. The CDR3 runs to 16 residues. V gave up 6 bases and J gave up 3 bases, with 17 bases separating them. CDR3 coding DNA: TGTGCCACCAGTCTATCCGTGGGAGGAAACAATCAGCCCCAGCATTTT. As protein: CATSLSVGGNNQPQHF.

Turning to this clonotype: As an off-target read in a library built for alpha chains, this beta chain has a frequency of little significance. This chain links TRBV20-1 with TRBJ2-5; 9 positions agree with TRBD2. CDR3 length: 15 amino acids. With 6 bases clipped from V and 0 bases from J, the junction kept 8 bases outside the gene matches. CDR1 is DFQATT and CDR2 is SNEGSKA in the germline V gene (reference sequence). The CDR3: CSAPTSGSNQETQYF. The CDR3 DNA is TGCAGTGCACCAACTAGCGGGTCTAACCAAGAGACCCAGTACTTC.

Comments on this clonotype: With the library built for alpha chains, this beta chain is off target and its frequency is not meaningful. V usage is TRBV27 and J usage is TRBJ2-1; D gene unclear. V was shortened by 7 bases and J by 0 bases, with 4 bases between the two germline ends. This CDR3 is 12 amino acids long. The germline V gene has CDR1 MNHEY and CDR2 SMNVEV (reference sequence). CDR3 DNA: TGTGCCAGCACGGGCTCCTACAATGAGCAGTTCTTC. This translates into CASTGSYNEQFF.

This clonotype was found many times. For a library built for alpha chains, this beta chain is a stray read; little rests on its size. V is TRBV5-4 and J is TRBJ2-2, with no clear D. Trimming stripped 3 bases from V and 4 bases from J, with 7 bases between. The CDR3 contains 13 residues. Germline assignment: CDR1 SGHNT and CDR2 YYREEE (reference sequence). The CDR3 spells CASSSPSTGELFF. CDR3 nucleotide sequence: TGTGCCAGCAGCTCGCCGTCCACCGGGGAGCTGTTTTTT.

This clonotype was seen ten or more times. The size of this beta chain means little, since it is a stray read in a library made for alpha chains. The chain links TRBV10-3 to TRBJ1-2, with 9 bases fitting TRBD1. Germline V gene data show CDR1 as ENHRY and CDR2 as SYGVKD. J was trimmed by 2 bases and V by 10 bases; bases with no gene match: 5. This CDR3 is 13 amino acids long. DNA for the CDR3: TGTGCCAGCTGGGACAGGGACAACTATGGCTACACCTTC. Its translation: CASWDRDNYGYTF.

This clonotype was seen a handful of times. This beta chain turned up in a library designed for alpha chains; as an off-target read, its abundance says little. The V gene is TRBV7-9, the J gene TRBJ1-6; weak D call: TRBD1 (6 bases). With 1 base removed from V and 5 bases from J, the gap between germline ends came to 9 bases. CDR1 and CDR2 (germline): SEHNR, FQNEAQ (reference sequence). The length of the CDR3 is 15 residues. In DNA form, the CDR3 reads TGTGCCAGCAGCTTAGTGGGGGCCGATAATTCACCCCTCCACTTT. Its translation: CASSLVGADNSPLHF.

This clonotype was detected many times. The library was built for alpha chains, so this beta chain is an off-target read and its size means little. The chain recombines TRBV29-1 with TRBJ1-1, with 7 bases fitting TRBD1. V lost 0 bases to trimming and J lost 1 base; unmatched junction nucleotides: 2. Germline CDR1 reads SQVTM; CDR2 reads ANQGSEA. CDR3 length: 14 amino acids. The CDR3 DNA is TGCAGCGTTGAAGAAAGGACAGGGAACACTGAAGCTTTCTTT. Its translation is CSVEERTGNTEAFF.

This clonotype was detected a few times. This beta chain came through as a stray read in a library set up for alpha chains, and its size says little. CDR3: CASSLASTSGSYNEQFF. DNA of the CDR3: TGTGCCAGCAGCTTAGCGTCGACTAGCGGCTCCTACAATGAGCAGTTCTTC. The chain couples TRBV7-2 to TRBJ2-1; 9 bases agree with TRBD2. The CDR3 has 17 amino acids. Trimming removed 0 bases from V and 0 bases from J; junction bases left unmatched: 3. CDR1 and CDR2 (germline): SGHTA, FQGNSA. The whole variable domain, filled in from reference TRBV7-2 and TRBJ2-1, reads GAGVSQSPSNKVTEKGKDVELRCDPISGHTALYWYRQSLGQGLEFLIYFQGNSAPDKSGLPSDRFSAERTGGSVSTLTIQRTQQEDSAVYLCASSLASTSGSYNEQFFGPGTRLTVL.

This clonotype has a count of ten or more. This beta chain is an off-target read within a library intended for alpha chains, so its frequency means little. The gene calls are TRBV5-4 and TRBJ2-2, with D perhaps being TRBD1 or TRBD2 (5 bases each). Trimming shortened V by 10 bases and J by 4 bases, and 20 bases separated the two germline ends. The V gene's germline CDR1 is SGHNT and CDR2 YYREEE (reference sequence). The CDR3 covers 15 residues. In DNA, the CDR3 is TGTGCCTCTAAGGGGTGGGAGCATCCCACCGGGGAGCTGTTTTTT. It codes for CASKGWEHPTGELFF.

This clonotype was detected many times. With the library built for alpha chains, this beta chain is off target and its frequency is not meaningful. The V gene is TRBV20-1, the J gene TRBJ2-7, with TRBD2 as a possible D gene (6 bases). The CDR3 runs to 16 residues. The germline V gene encodes CDR1 DFQATT and CDR2 SNEGSKA (reference sequence). Trimming pared 6 bases from V and 4 bases from J, leaving 25 bases between. The CDR3 reads CSAADSNLAGRYEQYF. The CDR3 bases are TGCAGTGCCGCTGACAGTAACCTCGCGGGACGGTACGAGCAGTACTTC.

Ten or more counts support this clonotype. This beta chain was picked up by a library intended for alpha chains and is off target, so its count carries little meaning. V and J are TRBV12-3 or TRBV12-4 and TRBJ2-4, with 16 bases lining up with TRBD2. With V trimmed by 1 base and J by 6 bases, 9 bases remained unmatched. CDR3 length: 19 amino acids. CDR3: CASSLGGTSGRASGNIQYF. DNA of the CDR3: TGTGCCAGCAGTTTAGGGGGGACTAGCGGGAGGGCCAGTGGAAACATTCAGTACTTC.

This clonotype was recorded many times. This beta chain turned up in a library designed for alpha chains; as an off-target read, its abundance says little. The chain couples TRBV12-3 or TRBV12-4 to TRBJ2-6, with no clear D. V lost 5 bases and J lost 0, with 8 bases in between. There are 15 residues in the CDR3. CDR3: CASSQTRSGANVLTF. In DNA, the CDR3 is TGTGCCAGCAGTCAAACCCGCTCTGGGGCCAACGTCCTGACTTTC.

In this sample, this clonotype is medium-sized (0.01 to 0.1%). In a library made to pick up alpha chains, this beta chain is a stray read with a size that means little. The chain combines TRBV9 with TRBJ2-3; TRBD2 matches at 9 bases. The length of the CDR3 is 15 residues. Germline CDR1 is SGDLS and CDR2 is YYNGEE. V lost 1 base, J lost 2 bases, and 2 bases stayed unmatched. The CDR3 is CASSVLAGPTDTQYF. CDR3 coding DNA: TGTGCCAGCAGCGTACTAGCGGGACCCACAGATACGCAGTATTTT. Based on the CDR3 plus reference TRBV9 and TRBJ2-3, the full variable domain is DSGVTQTPKHLITATGQRVTLRCSPRSGDLSVYWYQQSLDQGLQFLIQYYNGEERAKGNILERFSAQQFPDLHSELNLSSLELGDSALYFCASSVLAGPTDTQYFGPGTRLTVL.

This clonotype was seen ten or more times. Being off target in a library aimed at alpha chains, this beta chain has a size of little meaning. The V call is TRBV13, the J call TRBJ2-3, with 8 bases lining up with TRBD1. The CDR3 length is 16 residues. The J segment lost 2 bases and the V segment lost 1 base, leaving 5 bases of the junction unmatched. The germline CDR1 and CDR2 sequences are PRHDT and FYEKMQ (reference sequence). The CDR3 region is CASSLVGTGDTDTQYF. CDR3 DNA sequence: TGTGCCAGCAGCTTAGTCGGGACAGGAGACACAGATACGCAGTATTTT. Using reference TRBV13 and TRBJ2-3 for the parts outside the CDR3, the full variable domain is AAGVIQSPRHLIKEKRETATLKCYPIPRHDTVYWYQQGPGQDPQFLISFYEKMQSDKGSIPDRFSAQQFSDYHSELNMSSLELGDSALYFCASSLVGTGDTDTQYFGPGTRLTVL.